The TCR beta chain described here comes from a study of CD4 and CD8 cells across lung adenocarcinoma regions listed by TCRdb under 2018. Concerning the study at large: The study examined intratumor heterogeneity of the T cell receptor repertoire by comparing tumor centers with tumor margins.

Patients with localized lung adenocarcinoma, a subtype of non-small cell lung cancer, were used as donors. These samples came from the margins of localized lung adenocarcinomas. CD4+ T cells from tumor tissue were profiled separately from CD8+ T cells for TCR repertoire analysis. The method behind the library was PCR. The sequencing machine was a HiSeq X Ten. TCRdb took the public reads, trimmed them with fastp at Q25, ran MiXCR for clone calling and kept in-frame beta chains. Records with the same CDR3 protein are collapsed into one entry carrying the most frequent genes and DNA. The sample yields approximately 17,000 distinct CDR3 sequences; 46% were counted once. The ten largest clonotypes hold approximately 19% of the sample. Comment on this clonotype: Its antigen is unknown. Base-call qualities are not available, and no considerably larger clone is one nucleotide away.

Inclusive of the bounding cysteine and phenylalanine, the CDR3 is 17 residues long. Only the CDR3 portion is preserved as DNA: 51 bases, with reading frame beginning at the first base. Based on the germline V gene, the CDR1 and CDR2 sequences are ENHRY and SYGVKD. Germline trimming: 3 bases from V, 0 bases from J; junction bases outside gene matches: 5. Sequenced: CD4+ T cells from the margin of a lung tumor. According to the study, the label for this sample's cell subset or site signals: tumor margin region. Recombination linked TRBV10-3 to TRBJ2-6, and 7 junctional nucleotides match TRBD2. This TCR was sampled from a male donor with lung adenocarcinoma. The CD4 and CD8 labels of this study may be unreliable. The CDR3 region reads CAISDGRESSGANVLTF. The nucleotides read TGTGCCATCAGTGATGGGAGGGAAAGCTCTGGGGCCAACGTCCTGACTTTC.